This TCR beta chain was recorded in a study of T cells in Graves' hyperthyroidism and ophthalmopathy. Across the study: The blood sample was taken at first diagnosis, before treatment began. General study results and limits: In the blood, most expanded thyroid clonotypes above 0.001 appeared as well.

Amplified regions were TCR beta CDR3 sequences from RNA transcripts. Initially, a first-round RT-PCR of the TCR CDR3 employed the HTBI primer set. TCRdb re-called the multiplex PCR reads through MiXCR, storing one row per CDR3 protein. The sample shows fewer than 350,000 distinct CDR3 sequences, about 19% of them seen only once. This clonotype was found a few times. Its matching antigen is unknown. The CDR3 runs to 13 residues. CDR1 is MNHEY and CDR2 is SMNVEV in the germline V gene (reference sequence). The germline V and J ends were trimmed by 6 bases and 4 bases, with 13 bases remaining between them. Researchers barred patients who had uncontrolled infection, other autoimmune disease, pregnancy or lactation. Diagnoses rested on clinical symptoms, serum thyroxine and TRAb, thyroid ultrasound and orbital computed tomography.

The origin of this receptor is a man aged 50 to 59 with Graves' ophthalmopathy. The V gene is TRBV27, the J gene TRBJ2-7; no reliable D call. The material sequenced was blood. This CDR3 is CASRLLDEYEQYF. CDR3 sequence (DNA): TGTGCCAGCAGGCTTCTAGACGAATACGAGCAGTACTTC.